This TCR beta chain was captured by sequencing in a study of Ad26.COV2.S vaccination and SARS-CoV-2 variants. As for the study in general: Donor got 5x10^10 or 1x10^11 viral particles of Ad26.COV2.S.

Germline assignment: CDR1 LNHDA and CDR2 SQIVND (reference sequence). V lost 5 bases to trimming and J lost 5 bases; unmatched junction nucleotides: 4. This CDR3 spans 15 amino acids. The treatment: roughly 18 received Ad26.COV2.S at low or high dose, single or two shots; roughly five received placebo; per-sample allocation not given. The investigators took samples on day 63 after the first vaccine or placebo injection. The data were produced by immunoSEQ multiplex PCR, yet TCRdb's version contains in-frame clones alone and is incomplete. The sample shows about 680,000 clones, approximately 88% of them seen only once.

Source: peripheral blood, taken in a trial of Ad26.COV2.S vaccine versus placebo. The receptor's source is a person between 18 and 60 years old who received the Ad26.COV2.S COVID-19 vaccine or a placebo. This chain connects TRBV19 to TRBJ2-5; 14 bases fit TRBD2. The CDR3 DNA reads as TGTGCCAGTAGTCCCCGACTAGCGGGGGGGGAGACCCAGTACTTC. Protein sequence: CASSPRLAGGETQYF.